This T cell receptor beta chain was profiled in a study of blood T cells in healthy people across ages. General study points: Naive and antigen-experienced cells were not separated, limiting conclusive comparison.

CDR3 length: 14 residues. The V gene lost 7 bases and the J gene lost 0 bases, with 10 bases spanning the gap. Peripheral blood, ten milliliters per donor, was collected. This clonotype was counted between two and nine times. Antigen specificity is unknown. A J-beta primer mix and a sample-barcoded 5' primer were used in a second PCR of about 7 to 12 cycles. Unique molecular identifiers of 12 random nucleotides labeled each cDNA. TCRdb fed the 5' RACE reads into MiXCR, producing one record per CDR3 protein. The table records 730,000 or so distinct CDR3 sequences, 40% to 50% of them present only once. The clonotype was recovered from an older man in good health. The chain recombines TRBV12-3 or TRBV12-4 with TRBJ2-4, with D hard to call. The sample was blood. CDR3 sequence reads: CASTPQLAKNIQYF. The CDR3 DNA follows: TGTGCCAGCACCCCACAGCTAGCCAAAAACATTCAGTACTTC.